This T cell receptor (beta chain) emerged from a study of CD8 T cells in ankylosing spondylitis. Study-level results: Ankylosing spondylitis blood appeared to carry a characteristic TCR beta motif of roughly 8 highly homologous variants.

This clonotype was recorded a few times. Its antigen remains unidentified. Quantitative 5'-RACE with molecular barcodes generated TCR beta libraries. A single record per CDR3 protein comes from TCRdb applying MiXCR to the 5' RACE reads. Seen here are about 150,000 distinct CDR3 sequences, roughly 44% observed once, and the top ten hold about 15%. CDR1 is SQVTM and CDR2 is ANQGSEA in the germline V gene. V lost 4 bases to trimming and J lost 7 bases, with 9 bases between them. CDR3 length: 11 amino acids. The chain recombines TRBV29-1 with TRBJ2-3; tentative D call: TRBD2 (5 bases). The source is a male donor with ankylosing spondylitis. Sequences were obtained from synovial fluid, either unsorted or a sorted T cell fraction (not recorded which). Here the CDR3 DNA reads TGCAGCGTTGTCGCTAGCAATACGCAGTATTTT. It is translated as CSVVASNTQYF.